The next 28 T cell receptor beta chains were all read from a single sample in a study of T cell repertoires in cytomegalovirus infection. Each CDR3 protein gets one entry after TCRdb re-called the reads with MiXCR. The data contain 85,000 to 130,000 distinct CDR3 sequences, more than 20% of them seen just once; the ten biggest clones take up roughly two fifths. The material sequenced was CD8+ T cells from PBMCs. The receptors derive from a human donor in good health (CMV status not recorded). Some clones in this sample may be carry-over from other donors' samples.

This clonotype was seen a handful of times. This sequence joins TRBV28 and TRBJ2-3; 12 bases are shared with TRBD2. V lost 5 bases and J lost 3; bases outside the gene matches: 6. The CDR3 has 16 amino acids. From germline, CDR1 is MDHEN and CDR2 SYDVKM. CDR3 sequence: CASSRTSGGPTDTQYF. The CDR3 DNA reads TGTGCCAGCAGTCGTACTAGCGGGGGGCCTACAGATACGCAGTATTTT.

This clonotype was counted a few times. V is TRBV12-3 or TRBV12-4 and J is TRBJ2-3; D might be TRBD2 (6 bases). Trimming removed 5 bases from V and 5 bases from J, with 14 bases in between. This CDR3 has 14 residues. The CDR3 coding sequence is TGTGCCAGCAGTCCGGAGGGCCAAGGAGATACGCAGTATTTT. It yields the protein CASSPEGQGDTQYF.

This clonotype has more than one count but fewer than ten. This CDR3 reads CSVEWGDHNEQFF. CDR3 DNA sequence: TGCAGCGTTGAGTGGGGCGACCACAATGAGCAGTTCTTC. J is TRBJ2-1 and V is TRBV29-1, with D perhaps matching TRBD1 (5 bases). V was shortened by 3 bases and J by 5 bases, with 11 bases between the two germline ends. The CDR3 is made up of 13 amino acids. The germline V gene encodes CDR1 SQVTM and CDR2 ANQGSEA.

The CDR3 bases are TGTGCCAGCAGCTTATTACCGGAGACCCAGTACTTC. Translation gives CASSLLPETQYF. This chain connects TRBV11-2 to TRBJ2-5; no clear D gene. CDR1 and CDR2 from the germline V gene are SGHAT and FQNNGV. The CDR3 totals 12 residues. V lost 2 bases, J lost 5 bases, and 6 bases lay in between.

This clonotype came up a few times. The chain combines TRBV6-5 with TRBJ2-1, with 11 positions matching TRBD1. V lost 1 base to trimming and J lost 3 bases; unmatched junction nucleotides: 11. Germline V CDR1 and CDR2: MNHEY, SVGAGI. This CDR3 region has 19 residues. The CDR3 region has the DNA TGTGCCAGCAGTTACTTCAACACCGGGACAGGGGGGGGCTACAATGAGCAGTTCTTC. This translates into CASSYFNTGTGGGYNEQFF.

This clonotype showed up many times. V is TRBV28 and J is TRBJ2-3, with D uncertain. The CDR3 is made up of 11 amino acids. Germline CDR1 reads MDHEN; CDR2 reads SYDVKM. V was cut by 2 bases and J by 5 bases, with 2 bases left in between. The CDR3 coding sequence is TGTGCCAGCAGTTTAGAAGATACGCAGTATTTT. Translated, it gives CASSLEDTQYF.

This clonotype came up many times. The gene calls are TRBV11-2 and TRBJ2-7; no firm D call. The CDR3 sequence is 15 residues long. Trimming pared 0 bases from V and 1 base from J, leaving 10 bases between. Germline V gene sequence: CDR1 SGHAT, CDR2 FQNNGV. CDR3 in amino acids: CASSLEVATSYEQYF. CDR3 nucleotides: TGTGCCAGCAGCTTAGAGGTAGCAACTTCCTACGAGCAGTACTTC. Filled out from reference TRBV11-2 and TRBJ2-7, the complete variable domain reads EAGVAQSPRYKIIEKRQSVAFWCNPISGHATLYWYQQILGQGPKLLIQFQNNGVVDDSQLPKDRFSAERLKGVDSTLKIQPAKLEDSAVYLCASSLEVATSYEQYFGPGTRLTVT.

This chain uses TRBV11-2 with TRBJ2-3; possibly TRBD2 for D (6 bases). V was clipped by 4 bases and J by 3 bases, with 17 bases between them. Germline CDR1 and CDR2: SGHAT and FQNNGV. There are 16 residues in the CDR3. As DNA, the CDR3 is TGTGCCAGCAGCTCTTGGGCGGGGAATCCGACAGATACGCAGTATTTT. Its protein is CASSSWAGNPTDTQYF.

The J gene is TRBJ1-5, the V gene TRBV4-1; D is possibly TRBD1 (5 bases). Trimming removed 0 bases at V and 5 bases at J, with 17 bases between. This CDR3 is built from 17 residues. The germline gives CDR1 MGHRA, CDR2 YSYEKL. This CDR3 is CASSQDLPVVGDQPQHF. As DNA, the CDR3 is TGCGCCAGCAGCCAAGACTTGCCGGTAGTGGGGGATCAGCCCCAGCATTTT.

Ten or more counts support this clonotype. V is TRBV11-2 and J is TRBJ2-5; D possibly corresponds to TRBD2 (6 bases). Germline V CDR1 and CDR2: SGHAT, FQNNGV. V dropped 7 bases and J dropped 5 bases, with 20 bases sitting between them. The CDR3 spans 15 residues. CDR3 nucleotides: TGTGCCAGCATGGAGGGAGGCAACCCCCGCGAGACCCAGTACTTC. This codes for CASMEGGNPRETQYF.

This clonotype appeared many times. One end of the junction varies from germline; a read error may be responsible. The V call is TRBV2, the J call TRBJ2-2; TRBD1 matches at 9 bases. The CDR3 consists of 16 residues. Per germline, CDR1 SNHLY and CDR2 FYNNEI. Here the CDR3 DNA reads TGTGCCAGCAGTGAACCACAGGGGGCGAATACCGGGGAGCTGTTTTTT. Residues: CASSEPQGANTGELFF.

This clonotype was picked up many times. CDR3 bases: TGTGCCAGCAGCCTCGGGGGTCCTGGACGTCAAAACTATGGCTACACCTTC. Amino acids: CASSLGGPGRQNYGYTF. The chain joins TRBV7-2 to TRBJ1-2; D is possibly TRBD1 (5 bases). The CDR3 is made up of 17 amino acids. Trimming left V 5 bases short and J 2 bases short, with 21 bases between. Germline values: CDR1 SGHTA, CDR2 FQGNSA.

This clonotype was seen repeatedly, ten times or more. V and J are TRBV28 and TRBJ2-1; 8 positions agree with TRBD2. The germline gives CDR1 MDHEN, CDR2 SYDVKM. CDR3 size: 16 residues. V shed 5 bases and J 6 bases; nucleotides not matched to a gene: 12. The CDR3 nucleotides are TGTGCCAGCAGTGGGGTAGCGGGAAAAACGTTCAATGAGCAGTTCTTC. Its protein product is CASSGVAGKTFNEQFF.

The chain joins TRBV15 to TRBJ1-2, with D possibly being TRBD1 (6 bases). Germline V gives CDR1 LNHNV, CDR2 YYDKDF (reference sequence). This CDR3 has 15 amino acids. The V end was cut by 5 bases, the J end by 2 bases, with 15 bases between. CDR3 region: CATSENRGLNYGYTF. CDR3 in DNA: TGTGCCACCAGCGAAAACCGGGGGCTCAACTATGGCTACACCTTC.

There are many counts of this clonotype. J is TRBJ2-2 and V is TRBV12-3 or TRBV12-4, with D possibly matching TRBD1 (5 bases). This CDR3 is built from 17 residues. Deletions cut 2 bases from V and 0 bases from J, with 13 bases between. The CDR3 DNA follows: TGTGCCAGCAGTTTACCACGACAGAGCCCGAACACCGGGGAGCTGTTTTTT. Protein product: CASSLPRQSPNTGELFF.

The V call is TRBV9, the J call TRBJ1-4; 8 positions match TRBD1. CDR3 size: 16 residues. After removal of 3 bases from V and 2 bases from J, the junction contained 6 bases not matched to a gene. CDR1 and CDR2 (germline): SGDLS, YYNGEE. The CDR3 sequence is CASSASTGGTNEKLFF. Here the CDR3 DNA reads TGTGCCAGCAGCGCAAGTACAGGGGGTACTAATGAAAAACTGTTTTTT.

The CDR3 nucleotides read TGTGCCAGTAGTAGGGGGTGGACGGAAGGCAATGAGCAGTTCTTC. Its translation: CASSRGWTEGNEQFF. V gene TRBV19 combines with J gene TRBJ2-1, with D perhaps assigned TRBD1 or TRBD2 (5 bases each). The germline V and J ends were trimmed by 4 bases and 6 bases, with 16 bases remaining between them. Germline V lookup: CDR1 LNHDA, CDR2 SQIVND (reference sequence). This CDR3 is built from 15 residues.

Here the CDR3 reads CASSQGIGGNTQYF. CDR3 sequence (DNA): TGTGCCAGTAGTCAGGGGATAGGTGGGAATACGCAGTATTTT. The chain is built from TRBV19 and TRBJ2-3, with D possibly matching TRBD1 (6 bases). The CDR3 sequence is 14 residues long. Germline V lookup: CDR1 LNHDA, CDR2 SQIVND (reference sequence). Trimming removed 5 bases at V and 7 bases at J, with 16 bases between.

The chain uses TRBV20-1 and TRBJ1-6; TRBD1 agrees at 7 bases. This CDR3 is built from 12 residues. J gave up 7 bases and V 6 bases, and 3 bases lay outside the gene matches. Germline V lookup: CDR1 DFQATT, CDR2 SNEGSKA (reference sequence). CDR3 residues: CSAQGGNSPLHF. The CDR3 nucleotides are TGCAGTGCCCAGGGGGGGAATTCACCCCTCCACTTT.

The chain recombines TRBV12-3 or TRBV12-4 with TRBJ2-7; either TRBD1 or TRBD2 may supply D (7 bases each). This CDR3 comprises 13 residues. V lost 6 bases and J lost 5, with 14 bases in between. The chain's CDR3 is CASSRGGANEQYF. The CDR3 DNA sequence: TGTGCCAGCAGCAGGGGGGGGGCAAACGAGCAGTACTTC.

This clonotype was counted between two and nine times. The chain has TRBV12-3 or TRBV12-4 and TRBJ1-2; D gene ambiguous. This CDR3 spans 12 amino acids. Trimming cost V 6 bases and J 0 bases, with 5 bases left between them. The CDR3: CASSLPNYGYTF. The CDR3 DNA is TGTGCCAGCAGCCTACCTAACTATGGCTACACCTTC.

The genes are TRBV5-1 and TRBJ1-3; perhaps TRBD1 as D (5 bases). V was shortened by 3 bases and J by 0 bases, with 13 bases between the two germline ends. The CDR3 length is 16 residues. Per the germline V gene, CDR1 is SGHRS and CDR2 is YFSETQ. CDR3 DNA sequence: TGCGCCAGCAGCTCCAACCCGACAGCCTCTGGAAACACCATATATTTT. This gives the protein CASSSNPTASGNTIYF. Combining the CDR3 with reference TRBV5-1 and TRBJ1-3 gives the whole variable domain KAGVTQTPRYLIKTRGQQVTLSCSPISGHRSVSWYQQTPGQGLQFLFEYFSETQRNKGNFPGRFSGRQFSNSRSEMNVSTLELGDSALYLCASSSNPTASGNTIYFGEGSWLTVV.

The chain links TRBV7-6 to TRBJ2-7; TRBD2 agrees at 7 bases. CDR1 and CDR2 from the germline V gene are SGHVS and FNYEAQ. The CDR3 totals 16 residues. V gave up 1 base and J gave up 3 bases; unmatched junction bases: 9. The CDR3 loop reads CASSLGFGGGIYEQYF. The DNA for the CDR3 is TGTGCCAGCAGCTTAGGGTTCGGCGGGGGAATCTACGAGCAGTACTTC.

The chain couples TRBV12-3 or TRBV12-4 to TRBJ1-2; 12 bases fit TRBD1. There are 17 residues in the CDR3. V lost 3 bases to trimming and J lost 2 bases; unmatched junction nucleotides: 7. The CDR3 spells CASSFGTGGHRNYGYTF. CDR3 nucleotides: TGTGCCAGCAGTTTCGGGACAGGGGGCCATCGGAACTATGGCTACACCTTC.

The J gene is TRBJ2-1, the V gene TRBV7-9; TRBD2 aligns across 8 bases. The CDR3 totals 16 residues. Trimming took 1 base from V and 5 from J; bases not matched to a gene: 7. The germline gives CDR1 SEHNR, CDR2 FQNEAQ (reference sequence). The CDR3 nucleotides are TGTGCCAGCAGCTTAGAGGCTAGCGGGTTGGACAATGAGCAGTTCTTC. This encodes CASSLEASGLDNEQFF.

The gene calls are TRBV5-1 and TRBJ2-1; D gene uncertain. The V gene lost 0 bases and the J gene lost 9 bases, with 10 bases spanning the gap. The CDR3 runs to 13 residues. Germline CDR1 reads SGHRS; CDR2 reads YFSETQ. CDR3 loop: CASSLASFTEQFF. CDR3 coding DNA: TGCGCCAGCAGCTTGGCCTCTTTTACTGAGCAGTTCTTC.

This clonotype was seen more than once but under ten times. The chain carries TRBV30 and TRBJ2-7, with 12 bases fitting TRBD1. The V gene end was trimmed by 3 bases and the J gene end by 4 bases; junction bases not matched to a gene: 4. This CDR3 is 14 amino acids long. Germline V gene data show CDR1 as GTSNPN and CDR2 as SVGIG (reference sequence). The CDR3 loop is CAWSPGQGAYEQYF. CDR3 sequence (DNA): TGTGCCTGGAGCCCGGGACAGGGGGCTTACGAGCAGTACTTC.

This clonotype turned up a few times. The CDR3 DNA reads TGTGCCAGCAGTGAAAGGAGCTCCTACGAGCAGTACTTC. It codes for CASSERSSYEQYF. V gene TRBV2 combines with J gene TRBJ2-7; D is uncertain. CDR1 is SNHLY, CDR2 FYNNEI, per germline. Trimming pared 2 bases from V and 0 bases from J, leaving 5 bases between. The CDR3 runs 13 residues.